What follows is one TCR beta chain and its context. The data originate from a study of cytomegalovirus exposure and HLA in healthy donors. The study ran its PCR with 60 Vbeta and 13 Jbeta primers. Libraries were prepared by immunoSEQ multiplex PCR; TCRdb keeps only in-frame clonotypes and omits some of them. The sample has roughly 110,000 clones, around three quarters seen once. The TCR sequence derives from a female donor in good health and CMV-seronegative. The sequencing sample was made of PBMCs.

This CDR3 is CASSFGGFYGYTF. CDR3 DNA sequence: TGTGCCAGCAGCTTCGGGGGTTTCTATGGCTACACCTTC. The chain combines TRBV7-6 with TRBJ1-2; D may be TRBD1 (5 bases). This CDR3 contains 13 residues. Germline loops: CDR1 SGHVS, CDR2 FNYEAQ. V lost 3 bases and J lost 4, with 9 bases in between.